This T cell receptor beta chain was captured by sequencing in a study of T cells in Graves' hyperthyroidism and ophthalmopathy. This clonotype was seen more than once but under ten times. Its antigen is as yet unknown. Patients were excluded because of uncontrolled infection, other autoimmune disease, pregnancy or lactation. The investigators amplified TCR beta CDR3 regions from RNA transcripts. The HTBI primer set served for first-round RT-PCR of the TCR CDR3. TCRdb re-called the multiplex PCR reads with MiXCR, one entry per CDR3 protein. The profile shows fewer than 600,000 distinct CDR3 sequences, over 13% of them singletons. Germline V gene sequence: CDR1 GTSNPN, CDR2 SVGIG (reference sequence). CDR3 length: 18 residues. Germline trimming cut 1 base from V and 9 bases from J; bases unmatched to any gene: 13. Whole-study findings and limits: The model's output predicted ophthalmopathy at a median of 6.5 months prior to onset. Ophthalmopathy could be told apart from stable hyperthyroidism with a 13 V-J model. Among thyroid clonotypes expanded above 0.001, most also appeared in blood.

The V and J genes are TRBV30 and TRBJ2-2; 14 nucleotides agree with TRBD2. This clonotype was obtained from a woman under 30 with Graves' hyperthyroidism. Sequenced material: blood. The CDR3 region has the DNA TGTGCCTGGAGTGGCCCGACTAGCGGGAGGGCCTGGTCCCGGGAGCTGTTTTTT. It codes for CAWSGPTSGRAWSRELFF.